The clone carrying this TCR beta chain was observed at least ten times. Its antigen is not known. This sample is drawn from a study of CD8 T cells in ankylosing spondylitis. Whole-study findings and limits: Earlier reports found some motif variants in synovial fluid and blood in reactive arthritis. CD8+ cells made up the disease-linked clones, which were relatively rare in peripheral blood. Characteristic of ankylosing spondylitis blood, it appeared, was a TCR beta motif comprising about eight highly homologous variants.

This CDR3 spans 16 amino acids. Germline V gene sequence: CDR1 KGHDR, CDR2 SFDVKD. V gave up 3 bases and J gave up 4 bases, with 15 bases separating them. Libraries of TCR beta came from quantitative 5'-RACE with molecular barcodes. TCRdb redid the calling of the 5' RACE reads with MiXCR, one entry per CDR3 protein. The table has about 130,000 distinct CDR3 sequences, 10% to 12% seen once. This TCR derives from a female donor with ankylosing spondylitis or in good health (not recorded which). Sample: blood, either unsorted or a sorted T cell fraction (not recorded which). V and J are TRBV24-1 and TRBJ2-1; D is tentatively TRBD1 or TRBD2 (6 bases each). The CDR3 protein is CATSDVEGHLYNEQFF. Here the CDR3 DNA reads TGTGCCACCAGTGATGTGGAGGGACACCTATACAATGAGCAGTTCTTC.